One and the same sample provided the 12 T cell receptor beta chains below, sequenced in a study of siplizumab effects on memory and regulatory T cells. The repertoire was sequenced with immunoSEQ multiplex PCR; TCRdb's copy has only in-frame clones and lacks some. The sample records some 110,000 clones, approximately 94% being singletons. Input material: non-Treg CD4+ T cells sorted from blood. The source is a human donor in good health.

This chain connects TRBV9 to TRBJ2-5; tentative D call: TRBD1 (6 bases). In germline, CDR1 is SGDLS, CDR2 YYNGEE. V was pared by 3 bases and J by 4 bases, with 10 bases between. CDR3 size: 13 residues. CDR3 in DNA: TGTGCCAGCAGCGGGGCCAGGGGAGAGACCCAGTACTTC. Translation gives CASSGARGETQYF.

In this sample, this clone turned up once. CDR3 in DNA: TGTGCCAGTAGTATGCTAGGGAACGACCAGCCCCAGCATTTT. Translation gives CASSMLGNDQPQHF. The rearrangement uses TRBV19 and TRBJ1-5; unclear D gene. CDR3 length: 14 amino acids. V shed 3 bases and J shed 7 bases, with 13 bases lying between them. The germline V gene has CDR1 LNHDA and CDR2 SQIVND (reference sequence).

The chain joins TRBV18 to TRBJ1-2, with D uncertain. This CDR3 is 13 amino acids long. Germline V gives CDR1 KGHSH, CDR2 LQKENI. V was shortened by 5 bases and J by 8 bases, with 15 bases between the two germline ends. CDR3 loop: CASSSRETMGYTF. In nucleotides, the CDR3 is TGTGCCAGCTCATCCCGAGAGACCATGGGCTACACCTTC.

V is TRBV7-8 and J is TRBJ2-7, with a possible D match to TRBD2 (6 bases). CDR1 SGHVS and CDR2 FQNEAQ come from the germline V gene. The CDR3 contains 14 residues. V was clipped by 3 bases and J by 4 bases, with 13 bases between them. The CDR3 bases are TGTGCCAGCAGCTTGCGACTAGACATTTACGAGCAGTACTTC. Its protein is CASSLRLDIYEQYF.

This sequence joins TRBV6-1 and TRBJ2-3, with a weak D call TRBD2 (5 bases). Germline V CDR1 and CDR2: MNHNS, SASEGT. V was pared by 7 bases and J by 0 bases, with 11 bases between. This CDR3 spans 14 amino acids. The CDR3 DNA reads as TGTGCCAGCAACCTCCTAGCTAGCACAGATACGCAGTATTTT. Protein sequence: CASNLLASTDTQYF.

The CDR3 reads CASSPDGQGNQPQHF. In nucleotides, the CDR3 is TGTGCCAGCAGCCCTGACGGACAGGGCAATCAGCCCCAGCATTTT. The rearrangement links TRBV9 to TRBJ1-5, with 7 bases aligning to TRBD1. CDR3 size: 15 residues. Trimming removed 4 bases from V and 2 bases from J; junction bases left unmatched: 6. Germline V gives CDR1 SGDLS, CDR2 YYNGEE.

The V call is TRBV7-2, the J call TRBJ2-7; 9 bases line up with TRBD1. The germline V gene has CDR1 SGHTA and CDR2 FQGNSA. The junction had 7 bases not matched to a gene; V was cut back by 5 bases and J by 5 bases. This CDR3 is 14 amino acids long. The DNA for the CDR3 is TGTGCCAGCAGCCTCGGGACAGGGAACCACGAGCAGTACTTC. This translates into CASSLGTGNHEQYF.

The DNA of the CDR3 is TGTGCCAGTAGTATAAGTCTAACAGGGGTAACTCACGAAGCTTTCTTT. Translating it yields CASSISLTGVTHEAFF. This rearrangement joins TRBV19 to TRBJ1-1; 7 bases agree with TRBD1. V lost 2 bases to trimming and J lost 8 bases; unmatched junction nucleotides: 14. CDR3 length: 16 amino acids. CDR1 LNHDA and CDR2 SQIVND come from the germline V gene (reference sequence). The full variable domain, in which reference TRBV19 and TRBJ1-1 provide the parts outside the CDR3, is DGGITQSPKYLFRKEGQNVTLSCEQNLNHDAMYWYRQDPGQGLRLIYYSQIVNDFQKGDIAEGYSVSREKKESFPLTVTSAQKNPTAFYLCASSISLTGVTHEAFFGQGTRLTVV.

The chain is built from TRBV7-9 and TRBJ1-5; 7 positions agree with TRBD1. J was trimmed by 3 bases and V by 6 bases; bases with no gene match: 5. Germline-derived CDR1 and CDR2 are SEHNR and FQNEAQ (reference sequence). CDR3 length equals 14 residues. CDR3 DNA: TGTGCCAGCAGTTTACAGGGGAACAATCAGCCCCAGCATTTT. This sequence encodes CASSLQGNNQPQHF.

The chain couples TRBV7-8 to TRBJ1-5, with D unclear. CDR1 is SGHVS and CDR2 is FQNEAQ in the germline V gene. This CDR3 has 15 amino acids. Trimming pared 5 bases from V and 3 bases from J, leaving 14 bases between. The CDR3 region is CASSLTVGHNQPQHF. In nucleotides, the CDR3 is TGTGCCAGCAGCCTAACGGTTGGGCACAATCAGCCCCAGCATTTT.

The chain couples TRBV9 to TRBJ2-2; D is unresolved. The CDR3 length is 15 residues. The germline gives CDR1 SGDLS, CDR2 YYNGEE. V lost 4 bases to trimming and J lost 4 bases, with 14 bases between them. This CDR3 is CASSIRSVSTGELFF. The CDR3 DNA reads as TGTGCCAGCAGCATTAGAAGCGTTTCCACCGGGGAGCTGTTTTTT.

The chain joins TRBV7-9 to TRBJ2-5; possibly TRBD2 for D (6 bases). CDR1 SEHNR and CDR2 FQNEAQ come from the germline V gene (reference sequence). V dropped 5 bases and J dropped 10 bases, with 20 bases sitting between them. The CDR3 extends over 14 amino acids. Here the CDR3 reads CASSRDFQSVGQYF. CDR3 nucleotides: TGTGCCAGCAGCCGGGACTTCCAGAGTGTCGGCCAGTACTTC.